What follows are 30 T cell receptor beta chains derived from one specimen sequenced in a study of breast tumors, draining lymph nodes, adjacent tissues. TCRdb fed the multiplex PCR reads into MiXCR, producing one record per CDR3 protein. Of about 140,000 distinct CDR3 sequences listed, roughly 33% are singletons. Breast cancer patients provided tissue from their axillary draining lymph nodes. The sample consisted of axillary lymph node tissue. These receptors all come from a female donor with breast cancer. Some clones in this sample may be carry-over from other donors' samples.

This clonotype was seen repeatedly, ten times or more. This chain joins TRBV12-5 and TRBJ1-4; TRBD1 matches 9 bases. J lost 8 bases, V lost 0 bases, and 19 bases had no gene match. The germline V gene encodes CDR1 LGHNT and CDR2 FRNRAP. The length of the CDR3 is 20 residues. This chain's CDR3 is CASGLVIRPSYRGQSEKLFF. The DNA of the CDR3 is TGTGCTAGTGGTTTGGTAATCCGACCCTCCTACAGGGGGCAAAGCGAAAAACTGTTTTTT.

This clonotype occurred many times. The CDR3: CSASRDRAGGYTF. In DNA, the CDR3 is TGCAGTGCTAGTCGGGACAGGGCAGGTGGCTACACCTTC. The gene calls are TRBV20-1 and TRBJ1-2; 9 nucleotides agree with TRBD1. Trimming took 3 bases from V and 7 from J; bases not matched to a gene: 6. CDR3 length equals 13 residues. CDR1 and CDR2 from the germline V gene are DFQATT and SNEGSKA (reference sequence).

A word on this clonotype: This may arise from a read error, as a much more abundant clone is one base away. The CDR3 loop is CPSSQYPLAGGFVEQYF. The CDR3 coding sequence is TGTCCCAGCAGCCAATATCCCCTAGCGGGGGGGTTTGTCGAGCAGTACTTC. This sequence joins TRBV3-1 and TRBJ2-7, with TRBD2 matching over 12 bases. Germline CDR1 is LGHDT and CDR2 is YNNKEL (reference sequence). This CDR3 is built from 17 residues.

This clonotype was counted at least ten times. The chain carries TRBV6-1 and TRBJ1-5; D may be TRBD1 (6 bases). The CDR3 contains 15 residues. V was trimmed by 9 bases and J by 6 bases, leaving 21 bases between them. CDR1 MNHNS and CDR2 SASEGT come from the germline V gene. As DNA, the CDR3 is TGTGCCAGGAGGCCAGTGGGGGGGCAAGGTCAGCCCCAGCATTTT. Translating gives CARRPVGGQGQPQHF.

This clonotype was observed at least ten times. The chain has TRBV4-1 and TRBJ2-5; D may be TRBD2 (5 bases). Deletions cut 1 base from V and 3 bases from J, with 9 bases between. The CDR3 is made up of 14 amino acids. Germline CDR1 MGHRA, CDR2 YSYEKL. The DNA for the CDR3 is TGCGCCAGCAGCCAAGCCTTCGGGGAAGAGACCCAGTACTTC. Encoded protein: CASSQAFGEETQYF.

This clonotype was counted ten times or more. With a much larger clone just one base away, this may be a read error. The rearrangement uses TRBV3-1 and TRBJ2-3; 13 nucleotides line up with TRBD2. Per the germline V gene, CDR1 is LGHDT and CDR2 is YNNKEL (reference sequence). Trimming removed 3 bases from V and 0 bases from J; junction bases left unmatched: 0. There are 16 residues in the CDR3. The DNA for the CDR3 is TGTGCCAGCAGCCAGGGACTAGCGGGGAGCACAGATACGCAGTATTTT. It yields the protein CASSQGLAGSTDTQYF.

This clonotype was seen many times. This chain connects TRBV10-1 to TRBJ2-5, with D possibly TRBD2 on 6 matching bases. The CDR3 covers 13 residues. Trimming removed 8 bases at V and 1 base at J, with 11 bases between. The germline CDR1 and CDR2 sequences are WNHNN and SYGVQD (reference sequence). The CDR3, as DNA: TGCGCCAGCTCTACTAGCAGCCAAGAGACCCAGTACTTC. Translating gives CASSTSSQETQYF.

The sample holds many counts of this clonotype. The chain has TRBV11-2 and TRBJ1-4; the D is unclear. The CDR3 sequence is 14 residues long. Looked up from germline, CDR1 is SGHAT and CDR2 is FQNNGV. Trimming took off 5 bases at V and 6 bases at J, with 13 bases between the two ends. This CDR3 is CASSTHLGDEKLFF. As DNA, the CDR3 is TGTGCCAGCAGCACCCACCTCGGGGATGAAAAACTGTTTTTT.

As to this clonotype: A single base separates this from a much larger clone, so it may be a read error. This chain joins TRBV18 and TRBJ2-7; no firm D call. The CDR3 is 13 residues long. The germline gives CDR1 KGHSH, CDR2 LQKENI. V dropped 3 bases and J dropped 3 bases, with 9 bases sitting between them. CDR3 sequence: CASSPLGGYEQYF. CDR3 DNA sequence: TGTGCCAGCTCACCCTTGGGCGGCTACGAGCAGTACTTC. The full variable domain, completed using reference TRBV18 and TRBJ2-7, is NAGVMQNPRHLVRRRGQEARLRCSPMKGHSHVYWYRQLPEEGLKFMVYLQKENIIDESGMPKERFSAEFPKEGPSILRIQQVVRGDSAAYFCASSPLGGYEQYFGPGTRLTVT.

At least ten counts were recorded for this clonotype. The CDR3 DNA is TGTGCCACCAGCAGAGGCGGTACTTCATGGGCTGAAGCTTTCTTT. Protein: CATSRGGTSWAEAFF. V usage is TRBV15 and J usage is TRBJ1-1; D is uncertain. The CDR3 sequence is 15 residues long. Trimming pared 1 base from V and 6 bases from J, leaving 15 bases between. CDR1 and CDR2 from the germline V gene are LNHNV and YYDKDF (reference sequence).

This rearrangement joins TRBV19 to TRBJ1-1; TRBD1 matches at 7 bases. V lost 10 bases, J lost 7 bases, and 15 bases stayed unmatched. The CDR3 extends over 14 amino acids. Germline CDR1 is LNHDA and CDR2 is SQIVND (reference sequence). The CDR3 DNA is TGTGCCACTAAGCCGGGGACAGCGCCGTATGAAGCTTTCTTT. Translated: CATKPGTAPYEAFF.

This clonotype was detected only a few times. J is TRBJ1-1 and V is TRBV5-1, with TRBD1 as a possible D gene (6 bases). V was shortened by 2 bases and J by 0 bases, with 17 bases between the two germline ends. The CDR3 spans 17 residues. Germline-derived CDR1 and CDR2 are SGHRS and YFSETQ. In DNA, the CDR3 is TGCGCCAGCAGCTTAACAGGGCCCCGGGGTCTGAACACTGAAGCTTTCTTT. Translating gives CASSLTGPRGLNTEAFF.

The chain carries TRBV28 and TRBJ2-2; D is unresolved. The CDR3 consists of 15 residues. Germline V gene data show CDR1 as MDHEN and CDR2 as SYDVKM. V lost 4 bases to trimming and J lost 3 bases, with 12 bases between them. CDR3 nucleotides: TGTGCCAGCAGTTCCCACACCCTGGACACCGGGGAGCTGTTTTTT. The encoded protein is CASSSHTLDTGELFF. Together with reference TRBV28 and TRBJ2-2, the CDR3 gives the full variable domain: DVKVTQSSRYLVKRTGEKVFLECVQDMDHENMFWYRQDPGLGLRLIYFSYDVKMKEKGDIPEGYSVSREKKERFSLILESASTNQTSMYLCASSSHTLDTGELFFGEGSRLTVL.

As to this clonotype: Since a much larger clone is just one base distant, this may be a read error. The J gene is TRBJ2-1, the V gene TRBV3-1; no definite D call. V lost 3 bases and J lost 1, with 10 bases in between. The CDR3 covers 15 residues. Per the germline V gene, CDR1 is LGHDT and CDR2 is YNNKEL (reference sequence). The CDR3: CASSHGFGSYNEQFF. CDR3 DNA: TGTGCCAGCAGCCATGGTTTTGGGTCCTACAATGAGCAGTTCTTC.

This clonotype was counted at least ten times. The V call is TRBV9, the J call TRBJ1-2; D is ambiguous. V was shortened by 0 bases and J by 4 bases, with 13 bases between the two germline ends. Germline CDR1 is SGDLS and CDR2 is YYNGEE. This CDR3 has 15 residues. The CDR3 loop reads CASSVGDNLLYGYTF. DNA of the CDR3: TGTGCCAGCAGCGTAGGAGACAATTTGCTCTATGGCTACACCTTC.

The chain employs TRBV9 and TRBJ2-5, with 9 bases identical to TRBD1. The CDR3 spans 16 residues. Germline V CDR1 and CDR2: SGDLS, YYNGEE. V trimming: 4 bases; J trimming: 7 bases; junction bases outside the gene matches: 14. The CDR3 bases are TGTGCCAGCAGCAAACTGACAGGGGGGCCTATGGGGACCCAGTACTTC. Translating it yields CASSKLTGGPMGTQYF.

This clonotype was counted at least ten times. This chain joins TRBV11-2 and TRBJ1-6; D may be TRBD1 (5 bases). The CDR3 extends over 15 amino acids. Germline values: CDR1 SGHAT, CDR2 FQNNGV. Trimming cost V 0 bases and J 10 bases, with 13 bases left between them. In DNA, the CDR3 is TGTGCCAGCAGCTTAGACCCGGGCAGGGAATCACCCCTCCACTTT. The encoded protein is CASSLDPGRESPLHF.

As for this clonotype: One end of the junction fails to match germline, which may point to a read error. CDR3 bases: TGTGCCAGCAGCCAAGATGAACGGAAACAAGAGACCCAGCACTTC. It is translated as CASSQDERKQETQHF. The V and J genes are TRBV7-2 and TRBJ2-5; no definite D call. Germline V gene sequence: CDR1 SGHTA, CDR2 FQGNSA. This CDR3 is 15 amino acids long. The full variable domain, in which reference TRBV7-2 and TRBJ2-5 provide the parts outside the CDR3, is GAGVSQSPSNKVTEKGKDVELRCDPISGHTALYWYRQSLGQGLEFLIYFQGNSAPDKSGLPSDRFSAERTGGSVSTLTIQRTQQEDSAVYLCASSQDERKQETQHFGPGTRLLVL.

This clonotype was recorded many times. The chain carries TRBV10-2 and TRBJ2-5; no clear D. Per the germline V gene, CDR1 is WSHSY and CDR2 is SAAADI. V lost 2 bases, J lost 2 bases, and 9 bases lay in between. The CDR3 extends over 14 amino acids. The CDR3 DNA reads as TGCGCCAGCAGTGAGAACGTTCTACAAGAGACCCAGTACTTC. Residues: CASSENVLQETQYF.

This clonotype was seen many times. This chain joins TRBV2 and TRBJ1-5; D might be TRBD1 (6 bases). Deletions cut 9 bases from V and 11 bases from J, with 20 bases between. The V gene's germline CDR1 is SNHLY and CDR2 FYNNEI. The CDR3 is 13 residues long. CDR3 DNA: TGTGCCAGTGGACAGTCCTTTAGCATGGCCCAGCATTTT. This translates into CASGQSFSMAQHF. Looking up the rest from reference TRBV2 and TRBJ1-5 gives the full variable domain: EPEVTQTPSHQVTQMGQEVILRCVPISNHLYFYWYRQILGQKVEFLVSFYNNEISEKSEIFDDQFSVERPDGSNFTLKIRSTKLEDSAMYFCASGQSFSMAQHFGDGTRLSIL.

This clonotype has only a few counts. It may be a read error: a sequence one base away is much more abundant. The V gene is TRBV6-5, the J gene TRBJ1-4, with TRBD1 matching over 9 bases. CDR3 length: 16 amino acids. Germline lookup yields CDR1 MNHEY and CDR2 SVGAGI. CDR3: CASSHSGTGWNEKLFF. DNA for the CDR3: TGTGCCAGCAGTCACTCGGGGACAGGGTGGAATGAAAAACTGTTTTTT.

Ten or more counts support this clonotype. The V call is TRBV6-5, the J call TRBJ1-6, with a tentative D call TRBD1 (5 bases). CDR3 length: 15 residues. Germline lookup yields CDR1 MNHEY and CDR2 SVGAGI. Trimming cost V 0 bases and J 8 bases, with 11 bases left between them. CDR3 sequence (DNA): TGTGCCAGCAGTTACTCGAGGCAGGGTGATTCACCCCTCCACTTT. Translating it yields CASSYSRQGDSPLHF.

This clonotype is judged medium-sized. V is TRBV2 and J is TRBJ2-7; possibly TRBD1 for D (5 bases). V lost 8 bases and J lost 6, with 11 bases in between. Germline V gene lookup returns CDR1 SNHLY and CDR2 FYNNEI. The CDR3 contains 11 residues. The DNA for the CDR3 is TGTGCCAGCGTTTCAGGGCTCGAGCAGTACTTC. It translates to CASVSGLEQYF.

This clonotype was seen repeatedly, ten times or more. A much more abundant neighbour one base away suggests this may be a read error. The chain couples TRBV20-1 to TRBJ2-1; perhaps D is TRBD1 or TRBD2 (5 bases each). The CDR3 totals 11 residues. CDR1 and CDR2 from the germline V gene are DFQATT and SNEGSKA (reference sequence). The CDR3 DNA reads TGCAGTGCTAGTTGGGGGAATGAGCAGTCCTTC. It is translated as CSASWGNEQSF.

This chain uses TRBV2 with TRBJ1-3; a possible D gene is TRBD1 (6 bases). The V gene lost 11 bases and the J gene lost 7 bases, with 18 bases spanning the gap. The CDR3 consists of 13 residues. From germline, CDR1 is SNHLY and CDR2 FYNNEI. The CDR3 is CAGQTGSGNTIYF. In nucleotides, the CDR3 is TGTGCCGGCCAGACAGGTTCAGGGAACACCATATATTTT.

With respect to this clonotype: Germline and junction disagree at one end, which may indicate a read error. The chain carries TRBV6-4 and TRBJ1-2, with no clear D. This CDR3 comprises 15 residues. In germline, CDR1 is MRHNA, CDR2 SNTAGT. The CDR3, as DNA: TGTGCCAGCAGACCCACTGGACGGGGAAACTATGGCTGCACCTTC. Translated: CASRPTGRGNYGCTF.

At least ten counts were recorded for this clonotype. The V gene is TRBV6-1, the J gene TRBJ2-7; tentatively, D is TRBD1 or TRBD2 (5 bases each). Trimming shortened V by 2 bases and J by 2 bases, and 13 bases separated the two germline ends. Per germline, CDR1 MNHNS and CDR2 SASEGT. The CDR3 consists of 15 residues. The CDR3 nucleotides read TGTGCCAGCAGTGAATCGTACGGGGCAACCTACGAGCAGTACGTC. It yields the protein CASSESYGATYEQYV.

This clonotype was seen ten or more times. The genes are TRBV7-9 and TRBJ2-2; 9 bases map to TRBD2. This CDR3 has 14 residues. CDR1 is SEHNR, CDR2 FQNEAQ, per germline (reference sequence). Germline trimming cut 7 bases from V and 5 bases from J; bases unmatched to any gene: 5. For the CDR3, the DNA is TGTGCCAGCAACGCGGGGGGGGGTACCGGGGAGCTGTTTTTT. Protein: CASNAGGGTGELFF.

The J gene is TRBJ1-1, the V gene TRBV5-6; D unclear. The CDR3 runs 15 residues. Germline-derived CDR1 and CDR2 are SGHDT and YYEEEE. Trimming removed 4 bases from V and 7 bases from J, with 20 bases in between. The CDR3 DNA reads TGTGCCAGCAGCCCTTTATGGAGAGCGAGCGGTGAAGCTTTCTTT. Translating it yields CASSPLWRASGEAFF.

This clonotype was found a few times. The chain combines TRBV10-1 with TRBJ2-4, with 7 positions matching TRBD2. V was clipped by 0 bases and J by 9 bases; unmatched bases: 2. Germline V gene data show CDR1 as WNHNN and CDR2 as SYGVQD (reference sequence). CDR3 length equals 13 residues. The CDR3 protein is CASSESTGGIQYF. CDR3 coding DNA: TGCGCCAGCAGTGAGTCTACGGGAGGCATTCAGTACTTC.